The present T cell receptor beta chain was sequenced within a study of blood T cell repertoires in COVID-19. Study context: Samples taken during acute and convalescent COVID-19 were collected in the United States, Italy and Spain.

The protocol was immunoSEQ multiplex PCR, while the TCRdb copy is restricted to in-frame clones and leaves out a portion. The sample includes nearly 350,000 clones, roughly 90% seen only once; the top ten take just under 7.5%. Germline CDR1 reads SGHRS; CDR2 reads YFSETQ. The ends were cut back, 1 base at V and 2 bases at J, with 12 bases in the middle. The CDR3 sequence is 15 residues long. Sequences were obtained from peripheral blood. V and J are TRBV5-1 and TRBJ1-1; perhaps TRBD1 as D (6 bases). This sequence originates from a woman aged 70-85 years with COVID-19, enrolled during active disease. CDR3 loop: CASSLFAGVNTEAFF. For the CDR3, the DNA is TGCGCCAGCAGCTTGTTTGCAGGGGTAAACACTGAAGCTTTCTTT.